This T cell receptor beta chain was retrieved from a study of blood T cells in healthy people across ages (dated by TCRdb to about 2015). Background for the entire study: In model experiments, roughly one uniquely barcoded TCR beta cDNA molecule per two T cells was captured by template switching. Two additional independent replicas of 1 million unique cDNA reads from the same blood draw were analyzed for two donors (one aged 18 to 29 and one aged 80 or older). The study measured age-related changes in TCR beta repertoire diversity using deep sequencing normalized with unique cDNA molecular identifiers. Donors were grouped into four age groups: young (average 16 years), middle-aged (about 38), aged (62) and long-lived (82). To avoid experimental bias, donors of different ages were randomly spread across the sequencing lanes. Here is what the overall study found, with its caveats: Bulk unsorted PBMC profiling prevented conclusive comparison of naive and antigen-experienced compartments. Total diversity estimates from one million sequenced T cells were considered lower bounds and underestimates. Observed TCR beta diversity per million T cells fell roughly linearly with age, and a significant reduction was already apparent by age around 40. The CMV infection status of donors was not known, potentially confounding age-related changes in expanded clonotypes. There was a strong correlation between observed TCR beta diversity and the percentage of naive T cells measured by flow cytometry. The long-lived group showed more naive CD4+ T cells, fewer expanded clones and increased TCR diversity than the aged group, suggesting age selection.

The junction shows trimming of 9 bases on V and 1 base on J, plus 19 bases between the germline ends. Including the terminal cysteine and phenylalanine, the CDR3 comprises 17 residues. The read is trimmed to its CDR3 DNA, 51 bases read in frame from base 1. Per the germline V gene (reference sequence), LNHDA is the CDR1 and SQIVND is the CDR2. Library preparation employed 5' RACE. Sequenced using an Illumina HiSeq 2500. A second roughly 7 to 11 cycle PCR used a sample-barcoded 5' primer and a J-beta primer mix. Each TCR beta cDNA molecule received a unique molecular identifier from a template-switch 5' adaptor carrying 12 random nucleotides. Each sample yielded at least 2.5 million CDR3-containing paired-end reads. First-strand cDNA was synthesized from all RNA with the Mint cDNA synthesis kit, primed by a TRBC-specific oligonucleotide. Following uracil-DNA glycosylase treatment, all cDNA underwent a first 18-cycle PCR with the universal primers M1SS and BC2_uni_R. The source study handled its data this way. For normalization, 1 million high-quality reads were randomly selected from each sample, with every read carrying a distinct molecular identifier. Instead of being binned into consensus sequences, reads with shared molecular identifiers were discarded. MiTCR, with a Q25 quality threshold and the strictest error-elimination algorithm, was used for CDR3 identification, clonotype clustering and error correction. Lower-bound total TCR beta diversity was estimated with a nonparametric unseen species model using Euler transformation. TCRdb trimmed public reads at Q25 via fastp, called clones via MiXCR and kept in-frame beta chains. Every CDR3 protein is listed once, alongside the most common genes and DNA of its rows. These V and J calls are TCRdb output, not the study's own analysis. The sample contains 1.4 million to 1.5 million distinct CDR3 sequences, 42% of them found a single time. 7.9% of the sample belongs to the ten largest clones.

Systemically healthy Caucasian individuals from Russia, 35 to 50 in total and aged about 6 to 100 years, were included as donors. Each donor gave about 11 milliliters of peripheral blood, drawn into EDTA-treated Vacutainer tubes. PBMCs were isolated by Ficoll-Paque density-gradient centrifugation, with at least 6.5 million obtained per sample. Total RNA was extracted from PBMCs with Trizol reagent, with at least 5.5 micrograms obtained per sample. For every donor, an aliquot of PBMCs went through flow cytometry to measure the percentages of naive CD45RAhigh/CD27high T cells. In regard to this clonotype: Which antigen it targets is not known. It has no much larger one-base neighbor in the sample; base qualities were not kept.

The rearrangement combines TRBV19 with TRBJ2-6, with TRBD2 as a weak D call on 6 bases. The clonotype comes from a woman under 30 in good health. Source material: blood. The DNA sequence reads TGTGCCAGCCAAAGTAACGGGAGACGATCTGGGGCCAACGTCCTGACTTTC. It specifies CASQSNGRRSGANVLTF.